This TCR beta chain came from a study of blood T cell repertoires in COVID-19. Unmatched junction bases numbered 8, after V lost 7 bases and J lost 6 bases. CDR1 MDHEN and CDR2 SYDVKM come from the germline V gene. The CDR3 is 15 residues long. The table lists this clone with a few counts. Method: immunoSEQ multiplex PCR; TCRdb's copy keeps in-frame clones and lacks some. The data hold about 92,000 clones, with 80% observed a single time. The TCR originated in a man between 45 and 60 years old who had recovered from COVID-19. The sequenced sample consisted of peripheral blood. The chain employs TRBV28 and TRBJ2-7, with 14 positions matching TRBD2. CDR3 region: CASNEGTSGRGEQYF. The CDR3 DNA follows: TGTGCCAGCAATGAGGGGACTAGCGGGAGAGGCGAGCAGTACTTC.